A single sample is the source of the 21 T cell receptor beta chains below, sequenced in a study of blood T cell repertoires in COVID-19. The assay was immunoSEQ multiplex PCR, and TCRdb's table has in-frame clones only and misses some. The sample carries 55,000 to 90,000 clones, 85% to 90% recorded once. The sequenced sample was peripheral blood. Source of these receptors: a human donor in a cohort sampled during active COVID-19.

The DNA of the CDR3 is TGTGCCAGCAGCCCACCCAACAGGAAGGCTGGAAACACCATATATTTT. Translating it yields CASSPPNRKAGNTIYF. The chain carries TRBV5-8 and TRBJ1-3, with D tentatively TRBD1 (5 bases). V was trimmed by 4 bases and J by 2 bases, leaving 16 bases between them. This CDR3 is built from 16 residues. Germline V gene data show CDR1 as SGHTS and CDR2 as YDEGEE.

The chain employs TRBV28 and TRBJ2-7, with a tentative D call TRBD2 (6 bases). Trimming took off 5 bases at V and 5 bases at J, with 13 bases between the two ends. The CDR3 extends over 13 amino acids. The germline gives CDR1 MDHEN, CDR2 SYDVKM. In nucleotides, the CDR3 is TGTGCCAGCAGTCCGGAGGGCATAGACGAGCAGTACGTC. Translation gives CASSPEGIDEQYV.

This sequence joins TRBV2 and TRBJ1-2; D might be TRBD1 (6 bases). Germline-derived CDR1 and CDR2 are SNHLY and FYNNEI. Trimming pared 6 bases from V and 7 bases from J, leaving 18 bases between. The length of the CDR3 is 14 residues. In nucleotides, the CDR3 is TGTGCCAGCAGCACGGACAGAGCAGTTGGTGGCTACACCTTC. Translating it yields CASSTDRAVGGYTF.

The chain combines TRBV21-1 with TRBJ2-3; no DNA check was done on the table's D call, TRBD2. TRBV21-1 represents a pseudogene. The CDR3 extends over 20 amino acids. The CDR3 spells CASSIGKGVDRGRGSDTQYF. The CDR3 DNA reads TGTGCCAGCAGCATAGGAAAAGGGGTCGATCGCGGGAGAGGCTCAGATACGCAGTATTTT.

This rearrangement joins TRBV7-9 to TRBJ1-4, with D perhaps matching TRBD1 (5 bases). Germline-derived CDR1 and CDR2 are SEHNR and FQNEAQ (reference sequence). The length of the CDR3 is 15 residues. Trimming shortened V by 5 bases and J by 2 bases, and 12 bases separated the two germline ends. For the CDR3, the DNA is TGTGCCAGCAGCCCTGTACGGGGGACTAATGAAAAACTGTTTTTT. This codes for CASSPVRGTNEKLFF.

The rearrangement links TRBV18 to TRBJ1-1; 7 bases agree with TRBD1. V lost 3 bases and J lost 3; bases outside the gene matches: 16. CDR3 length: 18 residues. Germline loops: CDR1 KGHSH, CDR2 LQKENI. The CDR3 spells CASSPFRDSNLRDTEAFF. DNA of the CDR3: TGTGCCAGCTCACCTTTTCGGGACAGCAATTTGAGGGACACTGAAGCTTTCTTT.

The CDR3 DNA is TGTGCCAGTTGGGACAGAACAACTAATGAAAAACTGTTTTTT. Amino acid sequence: CASWDRTTNEKLFF. The genes are TRBV28 and TRBJ1-4; 7 nucleotides match TRBD1. V lost 9 bases to trimming and J lost 0 bases; unmatched junction nucleotides: 4. The CDR3 is 14 amino acids. The germline V gene encodes CDR1 MDHEN and CDR2 SYDVKM.

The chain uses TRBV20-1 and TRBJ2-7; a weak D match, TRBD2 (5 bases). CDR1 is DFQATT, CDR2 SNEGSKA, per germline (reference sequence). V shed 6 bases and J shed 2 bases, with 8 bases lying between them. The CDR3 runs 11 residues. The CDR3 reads CSAGKAYEQYF. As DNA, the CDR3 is TGCAGTGCCGGGAAAGCCTACGAGCAGTACTTC.

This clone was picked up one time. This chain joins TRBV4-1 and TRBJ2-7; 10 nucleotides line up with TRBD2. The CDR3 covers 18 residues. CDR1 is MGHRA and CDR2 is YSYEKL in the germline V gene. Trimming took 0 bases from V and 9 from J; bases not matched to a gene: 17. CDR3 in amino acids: CASSQDELAGNRWLGQYF. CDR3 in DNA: TGCGCCAGCAGCCAAGATGAACTAGCGGGAAATCGCTGGCTCGGGCAGTACTTC.

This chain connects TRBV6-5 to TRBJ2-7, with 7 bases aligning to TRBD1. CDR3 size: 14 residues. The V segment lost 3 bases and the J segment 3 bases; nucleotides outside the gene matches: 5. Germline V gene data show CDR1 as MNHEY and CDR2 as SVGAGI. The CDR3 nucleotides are TGTGCCAGCAGTTATGGTGCAGGGGGCTACGAGCAGTACTTC. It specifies CASSYGAGGYEQYF.

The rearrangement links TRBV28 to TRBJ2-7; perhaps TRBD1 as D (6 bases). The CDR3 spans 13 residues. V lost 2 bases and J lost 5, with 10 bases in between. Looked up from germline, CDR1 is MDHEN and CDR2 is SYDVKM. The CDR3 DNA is TGTGCCAGCAGTTTAGGCAGGGGAGACGAGCAGTACTTC. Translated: CASSLGRGDEQYF.

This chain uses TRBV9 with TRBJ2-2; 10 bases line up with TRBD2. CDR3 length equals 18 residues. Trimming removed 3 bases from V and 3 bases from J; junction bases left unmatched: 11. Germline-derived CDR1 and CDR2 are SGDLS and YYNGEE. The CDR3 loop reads CASSGPSGRLVYTGELFF. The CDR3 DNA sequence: TGTGCCAGCAGCGGCCCTAGCGGGAGATTAGTGTACACCGGGGAGCTGTTTTTT. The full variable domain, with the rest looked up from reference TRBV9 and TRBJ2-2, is DSGVTQTPKHLITATGQRVTLRCSPRSGDLSVYWYQQSLDQGLQFLIQYYNGEERAKGNILERFSAQQFPDLHSELNLSSLELGDSALYFCASSGPSGRLVYTGELFFGEGSRLTVL.

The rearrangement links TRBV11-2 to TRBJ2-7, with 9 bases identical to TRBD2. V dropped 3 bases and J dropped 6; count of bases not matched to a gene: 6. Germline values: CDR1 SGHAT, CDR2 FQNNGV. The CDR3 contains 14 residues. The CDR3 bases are TGTGCCAGCAGCTTCGGGCGGGAGGGCACCGAGCAGTACTTC. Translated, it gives CASSFGREGTEQYF.

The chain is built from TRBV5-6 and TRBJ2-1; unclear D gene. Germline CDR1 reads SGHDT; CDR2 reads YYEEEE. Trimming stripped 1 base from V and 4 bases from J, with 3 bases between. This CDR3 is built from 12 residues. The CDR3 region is CASSLQYNEQFF. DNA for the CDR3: TGTGCCAGCAGCTTGCAGTACAATGAGCAGTTCTTC.

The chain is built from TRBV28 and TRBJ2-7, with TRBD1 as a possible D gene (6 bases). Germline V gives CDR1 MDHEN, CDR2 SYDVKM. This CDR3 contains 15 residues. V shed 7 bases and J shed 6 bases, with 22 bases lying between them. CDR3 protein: CASTPGQGPSGEQYF. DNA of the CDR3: TGTGCCAGCACGCCTGGGCAGGGGCCCTCCGGCGAGCAGTACTTC.

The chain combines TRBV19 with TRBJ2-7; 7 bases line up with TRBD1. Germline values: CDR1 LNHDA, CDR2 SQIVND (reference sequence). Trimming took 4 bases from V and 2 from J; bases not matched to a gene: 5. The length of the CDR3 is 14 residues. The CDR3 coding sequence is TGTGCCAGTAGTAGCCGGACAGGCCCCTACGAGCAGTACTTC. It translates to CASSSRTGPYEQYF.

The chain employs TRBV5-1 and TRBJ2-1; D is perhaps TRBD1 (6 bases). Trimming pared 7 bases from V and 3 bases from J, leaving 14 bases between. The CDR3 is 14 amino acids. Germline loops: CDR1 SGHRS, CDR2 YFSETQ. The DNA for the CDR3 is TGCGCCAGCGAAACGGGCAGGGGCTACAATGAGCAGTTCTTC. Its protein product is CASETGRGYNEQFF.

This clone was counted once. The CDR3 DNA reads TGTGCCAGCAGCTCGCCTGACAGGGCCGGGGAGCTGTTTTTT. This gives the protein CASSSPDRAGELFF. This rearrangement joins TRBV7-3 to TRBJ2-2; TRBD1 matches at 7 bases. Germline values: CDR1 SGHTA, CDR2 FQGTGA. V was clipped by 4 bases and J by 6 bases; unmatched bases: 5. The CDR3 length is 14 residues.

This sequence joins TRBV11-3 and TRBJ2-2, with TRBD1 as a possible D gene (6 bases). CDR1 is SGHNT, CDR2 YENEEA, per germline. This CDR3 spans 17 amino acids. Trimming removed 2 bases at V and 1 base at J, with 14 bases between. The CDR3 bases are TGTGCCAGCAGCTTATTTTCCACGACAGGGAACACCGGGGAGCTGTTTTTT. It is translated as CASSLFSTTGNTGELFF.

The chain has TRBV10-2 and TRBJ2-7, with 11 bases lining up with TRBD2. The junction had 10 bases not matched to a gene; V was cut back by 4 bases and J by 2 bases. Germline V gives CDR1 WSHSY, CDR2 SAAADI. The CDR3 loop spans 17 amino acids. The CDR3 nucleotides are TGCGCCAGCAGTGGAAGCCGCGGGACTAGCGGACCCTACGAGCAGTACTTC. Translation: CASSGSRGTSGPYEQYF.

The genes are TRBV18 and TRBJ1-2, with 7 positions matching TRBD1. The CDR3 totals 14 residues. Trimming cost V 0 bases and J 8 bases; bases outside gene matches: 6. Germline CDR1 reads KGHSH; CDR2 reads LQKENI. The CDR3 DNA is TGTGCCAGCTCACCACCGGTAAGGGGGCACGGCTACACCTTC. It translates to CASSPPVRGHGYTF.